Listed below are T cell receptor beta chains from one sample, sequenced in a study of STAT3 mutations in large granular lymphocyte leukemia. Clones were read by immunoSEQ multiplex PCR, and TCRdb kept only the in-frame ones, dropping some. The repertoire holds around 2,100 clones, with 67% as singletons. Sequencing used peripheral blood mononuclear cells. The origin of the receptors is a man aged 60 to 75 with T-cell large granular lymphocyte leukemia. Some clones in this sample may be carry-over from other donors' samples. The CDR3 runs from the conserved cysteine through the conserved F or W. A D gene is named only where the DNA matches it firmly. Clone size is shown for a subset of rows, as once, few, many or a class of expanded clone.

j_call: TRBJ2-7
d_call: TRBD2
v_call: TRBV6-5
clone_size: -
cdr3_aa: CASSYSAGRDEQYF
cdr3_nt: TGTGCCAGCAGTTACTCCGCGGGGAGGGACGAGCAGTACTTC

j_call: TRBJ1-5
d_call: TRBD1
v_call: TRBV30
clone_size: -
cdr3_aa: CAWAGGYGQPQHF
cdr3_nt: TGTGCCTGGGCAGGGGGCTACGGTCAGCCCCAGCATTTT

j_call: TRBJ2-3
d_call: -
v_call: TRBV5-1
clone_size: -
cdr3_aa: CASSLGLDTQYF
cdr3_nt: TGCGCCAGCAGCTTGGGACTAGATACGCAGTATTTT

j_call: TRBJ1-6
d_call: TRBD1
v_call: TRBV5-1
clone_size: -
cdr3_aa: CASSPGQGTSPLHF
cdr3_nt: TGCGCCAGCAGCCCCGGACAGGGGACTTCACCCCTCCACTTT

j_call: TRBJ2-7
d_call: TRBD1
v_call: TRBV28
clone_size: once
cdr3_aa: CAIGQGLWQYF
cdr3_nt: TGTGCCATCGGACAGGGGTTGTGGCAGTACTTC

j_call: TRBJ1-3
d_call: TRBD1
v_call: TRBV15
clone_size: -
cdr3_aa: CATSRRTGGDTIYF
cdr3_nt: TGTGCCACCAGCAGGAGGACAGGGGGAGACACCATATATTTT

j_call: TRBJ2-5
d_call: -
v_call: TRBV27
clone_size: -
cdr3_aa: CASSEIYGETQYF
cdr3_nt: TGTGCCAGCAGCGAGATTTACGGAGAGACCCAGTACTTC

j_call: TRBJ1-1
d_call: -
v_call: TRBV30
clone_size: -
cdr3_aa: CAWSALSGLNTEAFF
cdr3_nt: TGTGCCTGGAGTGCCCTCTCAGGGCTGAACACTGAAGCTTTCTTT

j_call: TRBJ2-5
d_call: -
v_call: TRBV27
clone_size: -
cdr3_aa: CASSFVGEGQETQYF
cdr3_nt: TGTGCCAGCAGTTTTGTGGGGGAAGGACAAGAGACCCAGTACTTC

j_call: TRBJ1-2
d_call: TRBD1
v_call: TRBV5-1
clone_size: once
cdr3_aa: CASSLRDRDNYGYTF
cdr3_nt: TGCGCCAGCAGCCTCCGGGACAGGGACAACTATGGCTACACCTTC

j_call: TRBJ2-7
d_call: -
v_call: TRBV2
clone_size: -
cdr3_aa: CASKKPDSSHEQYF
cdr3_nt: TGTGCCAGCAAGAAGCCCGATTCGTCCCACGAGCAGTACTTC

j_call: TRBJ2-3
d_call: TRBD2
v_call: TRBV13
clone_size: -
cdr3_aa: CASGLAGTDTQYF
cdr3_nt: TGTGCCAGCGGGCTAGCGGGCACAGATACGCAGTATTTT